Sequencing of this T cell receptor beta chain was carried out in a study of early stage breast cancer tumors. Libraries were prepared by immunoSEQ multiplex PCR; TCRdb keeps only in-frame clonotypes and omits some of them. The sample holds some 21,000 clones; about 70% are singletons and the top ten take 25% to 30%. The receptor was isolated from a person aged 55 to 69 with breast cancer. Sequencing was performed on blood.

The CDR3 protein is CATRQGGATEAFF. Here the CDR3 DNA reads TGCGCCACCAGACAGGGGGGTGCCACTGAAGCTTTCTTT. This chain joins TRBV5-1 and TRBJ1-1; 9 bases map to TRBD1. Germline CDR1 and CDR2: SGHRS and YFSETQ. V shed 9 bases and J 4 bases; nucleotides not matched to a gene: 7. This CDR3 has 13 residues. The full variable domain, completed using reference TRBV5-1 and TRBJ1-1, is KAGVTQTPRYLIKTRGQQVTLSCSPISGHRSVSWYQQTPGQGLQFLFEYFSETQRNKGNFPGRFSGRQFSNSRSEMNVSTLELGDSALYLCATRQGGATEAFFGQGTRLTVV.